This T cell receptor (beta chain) was sequenced during a study of Graves' ophthalmopathy and Graves' hyperthyroidism. Study-wide background: Researchers obtained peripheral blood at initial diagnosis, before any treatment had begun. Points from the study as a whole: Appearing in blood as well were most expanded thyroid clonotypes above 0.001 frequency.

Researchers took RNA transcripts and amplified TCR beta CDR3 regions from them. An opening RT-PCR round employed HTBI primers and preceded a second-round multiplex PCR. One entry per CDR3 protein results from TCRdb running MiXCR on the multiplex PCR reads. The sample holds nearly 400,000 distinct CDR3 sequences, around 20% seen once. Worth noting for this clonotype: Its specificity is unknown.

This CDR3 is built from 14 residues. Germline values: CDR1 KGHSH, CDR2 LQKENI. The V end lost 2 bases, the J end lost 5 bases, and 12 bases lay between the germline ends. The TCR comes from a young woman with Graves' ophthalmopathy. Sample: peripheral blood. This chain joins TRBV18 and TRBJ1-1; weak D call: TRBD1 (5 bases). The CDR3 bases are TGTGCCAGCTCACCAGGTTCAGGGCGGACTGAAGCTTTCTTT. Translating gives CASSPGSGRTEAFF.